Below, 31 T cell receptor beta chains from the same sample are listed, as sequenced in a study of T cell changes during pregnancy in multiple sclerosis (dated by TCRdb to the late 2010s). The receptor library was made with the immunoSEQ multiplex PCR assay. TCRdb stores this immuneACCESS table with in-frame sequences only. Part of the clones is absent; in the studies checked, under half of the shortfall reflects unresolved V genes, and no reason is known for the rest. This sample lists around 100,000 clones; 92% were detected once. The biggest ten clones account for roughly 2% of the sample. This specimen consisted of peripheral blood, obtained after pregnancy. These TCRs come from a female donor with multiple sclerosis, enrolled in a pregnancy study.

The chain links TRBV7-2 to TRBJ2-1, with 7 bases lining up with TRBD2. This CDR3 has 13 residues. The germline gives CDR1 SGHTA, CDR2 FQGNSA. The trim removed 5 bases at V and 8 bases at J, leaving 6 bases unmatched. CDR3 in DNA: TGTGCCAGCAGCCATCCGACTAGCCATGAGCAGTTCTTC. It codes for CASSHPTSHEQFF.

Only one count was recorded for this clone. This chain uses TRBV6-6 with TRBJ1-2, with 9 nucleotides matching TRBD1. Trimming removed 2 bases from V and 7 bases from J; junction bases left unmatched: 5. The CDR3 is 14 residues long. The V gene's germline CDR1 is MNHNY and CDR2 SVGAGI (reference sequence). The DNA for the CDR3 is TGTGCCAGCAGTTACCCAGACAGGGGGGGTGGCTACACCTTC. Translation: CASSYPDRGGGYTF.

This sequence joins TRBV19 and TRBJ2-1, with 9 positions matching TRBD2. The CDR3 is made up of 13 amino acids. V was pared by 5 bases and J by 7 bases, with 3 bases of the junction left unmatched. Per germline, CDR1 LNHDA and CDR2 SQIVND (reference sequence). In nucleotides, the CDR3 is TGTGCCAGTAGTCCGCTAGCGGGGAATGAGCAGTTCTTC. The encoded protein is CASSPLAGNEQFF.

The gene calls are TRBV25-1 and TRBJ2-7, with a possible D match to TRBD2 (6 bases). The CDR3 covers 17 residues. Germline CDR1 MGHDK, CDR2 SYGVNS. V gave up 1 base and J gave up 1 base, with 17 bases separating them. This CDR3 is CASSESKGLGTSYEQYF. The DNA for the CDR3 is TGTGCCAGCAGTGAATCCAAAGGTTTAGGGACTTCCTACGAGCAGTACTTC.

The chain recombines TRBV7-5 with TRBJ1-1; TRBD1, as called in the table, went unchecked against the DNA. TRBV7-5 is given as a pseudogene. This CDR3 is built from 13 residues. The CDR3 here is CARSSDRDTEAFF. CDR3 bases: TGTGCCAGAAGCTCGGACAGGGACACTGAAGCTTTCTTT.

The rearrangement joins TRBV19 to TRBJ1-5, with D perhaps matching TRBD1 (6 bases). Germline-derived CDR1 and CDR2 are LNHDA and SQIVND (reference sequence). Trimming removed 2 bases at V and 5 bases at J, with 10 bases between. CDR3 length equals 14 residues. DNA for the CDR3: TGTGCCAGTAGTATACGGACAGAATATCAGCCCCAGCATTTT. Protein product: CASSIRTEYQPQHF.

The chain couples TRBV5-8 to TRBJ1-4, with 8 positions matching TRBD1. The trim removed 4 bases at V and 5 bases at J, leaving 7 bases unmatched. CDR1 SGHTS and CDR2 YDEGEE come from the germline V gene. The CDR3 runs 15 residues. CDR3 region: CASSTRDRRNEKLFF. In DNA form, the CDR3 reads TGTGCCAGCAGCACGCGGGACAGGCGAAATGAAAAACTGTTTTTT.

This chain uses TRBV7-8 with TRBJ2-1; 7 bases are a match to TRBD1. Germline V gives CDR1 SGHVS, CDR2 FQNEAQ. Losses at the gene ends were 3 bases for V and 5 bases for J; bases not matched to a gene: 4. The CDR3 totals 14 residues. The CDR3 region is CASSLGTAHNEQFF. For the CDR3, the DNA is TGTGCCAGCAGCTTGGGGACAGCTCACAATGAGCAGTTCTTC.

This chain joins TRBV2 and TRBJ1-2; no firm D call. The CDR3 runs to 13 residues. Looked up from germline, CDR1 is SNHLY and CDR2 is FYNNEI. Trimming stripped 4 bases from V and 2 bases from J, with 8 bases between. For the CDR3, the DNA is TGTGCCAGCAGTGTGGAGTCAAACTATGGCTACACCTTC. As protein: CASSVESNYGYTF.

The J gene is TRBJ1-6, the V gene TRBV18, with a possible D match to TRBD1 (6 bases). The CDR3 covers 17 residues. Germline loops: CDR1 KGHSH, CDR2 LQKENI. V lost 3 bases and J lost 7, with 19 bases in between. The CDR3 DNA is TGTGCCAGCTCACCCACAGGGAATTCCTATCTAAATTCACCCCTCCACTTT. This encodes CASSPTGNSYLNSPLHF.

This clone showed up just once. This chain uses TRBV11-2 with TRBJ2-7; a weak D match, TRBD1 (5 bases). Germline V gene data show CDR1 as SGHAT and CDR2 as FQNNGV. V lost 4 bases, J lost 1 base, and 14 bases lay in between. The CDR3 is made up of 15 amino acids. The CDR3 protein is CASSSTSGMSYEQYF. DNA of the CDR3: TGTGCCAGCAGCTCCACCTCAGGGATGTCCTACGAGCAGTACTTC.

This sequence joins TRBV19 and TRBJ1-2; D gene ambiguous. The CDR3 is made up of 14 amino acids. Trimming shortened V by 5 bases and J by 5 bases, and 15 bases separated the two germline ends. Germline V lookup: CDR1 LNHDA, CDR2 SQIVND (reference sequence). CDR3 sequence reads: CASSPPPPGYGYTF. CDR3 in DNA: TGTGCCAGTAGTCCCCCGCCTCCCGGGTATGGCTACACCTTC.

This clone occurred a few times. The J gene is TRBJ2-6, the V gene TRBV20-1; D not resolved. V was trimmed by 6 bases and J by 4 bases, leaving 4 bases between them. This CDR3 has 11 residues. Germline assignment: CDR1 DFQATT and CDR2 SNEGSKA (reference sequence). This CDR3 is CSARGANVLTF. The DNA for the CDR3 is TGCAGTGCCAGGGGGGCCAACGTCCTGACTTTC.

The chain uses TRBV9 and TRBJ2-3; 7 bases are shared with TRBD1. Germline CDR1 SGDLS, CDR2 YYNGEE. The CDR3 spans 16 residues. V lost 3 bases and J lost 0; bases outside the gene matches: 7. CDR3 coding DNA: TGTGCCAGCAGCGCTACAGGGGCCCTTAGCACAGATACGCAGTATTTT. It specifies CASSATGALSTDTQYF.

V usage is TRBV9 and J usage is TRBJ1-3; D ambiguous. Germline V gives CDR1 SGDLS, CDR2 YYNGEE. Trimming took off 3 bases at V and 0 bases at J, with 10 bases between the two ends. The CDR3 spans 15 residues. The CDR3 loop is CASSDHRFSGNTIYF. CDR3 DNA: TGTGCCAGCAGCGACCACAGATTCTCTGGAAACACCATATATTTT.

This chain connects TRBV5-4 to TRBJ1-6, with 7 bases lining up with TRBD1. V was clipped by 4 bases and J by 8 bases; unmatched bases: 9. The CDR3 loop spans 15 amino acids. The germline V gene encodes CDR1 SGHNT and CDR2 YYREEE (reference sequence). The CDR3 protein is CASSLQGGRDSPLHF. CDR3 nucleotides: TGTGCCAGCAGCCTTCAGGGGGGCCGGGATTCACCCCTCCACTTT.

This clone was seen a single time. This chain's CDR3 is CASSLPPVGVLPEQYF. CDR3 sequence (DNA): TGTGCCAGCAGCTTGCCTCCGGTGGGAGTTCTACCCGAGCAGTACTTC. The genes are TRBV11-2 and TRBJ2-7; tentative D call: TRBD2 (5 bases). The CDR3 contains 16 residues. Germline CDR1 is SGHAT and CDR2 is FQNNGV. V lost 3 bases and J lost 6, with 21 bases in between.

The chain is built from TRBV7-3 and TRBJ2-2; 12 nucleotides agree with TRBD2. CDR1 is SGHTA and CDR2 is FQGTGA in the germline V gene. The CDR3 loop spans 17 amino acids. Trimming at V came to 5 bases and at J to 5 bases, leaving 9 bases not matched to a gene. The CDR3 coding sequence is TGTGCCAGCAGCCCCACGACTAGCGGGAGTCGGACCGGGGAGCTGTTTTTT. This encodes CASSPTTSGSRTGELFF.

This clone was recorded only once. The chain uses TRBV4-1 and TRBJ1-2; 8 nucleotides agree with TRBD1. V shed 2 bases and J 3 bases; nucleotides not matched to a gene: 5. This CDR3 is 15 amino acids long. Germline lookup yields CDR1 MGHRA and CDR2 YSYEKL. The CDR3 DNA reads as TGCGCCAGCAGCCAACCTACGACAGGGGACTATGGCTACACCTTC. Translation: CASSQPTTGDYGYTF.

The genes are TRBV11-3 and TRBJ1-1; D is unresolved. V was trimmed by 3 bases and J by 4 bases, leaving 6 bases between them. CDR3 length equals 12 residues. Germline lookup yields CDR1 SGHNT and CDR2 YENEEA. DNA for the CDR3: TGTGCCAGCAGCTTTTCGTTCACTGAAGCTTTCTTT. This encodes CASSFSFTEAFF.

The chain recombines TRBV6-5 with TRBJ2-1; D gene unclear. CDR1 and CDR2 from the germline V gene are MNHEY and SVGAGI. This CDR3 region has 16 residues. V was clipped by 2 bases and J by 0 bases, with 11 bases between them. As DNA, the CDR3 is TGTGCCAGCAGTTACCAGACGGGTAGCTCCTACAATGAGCAGTTCTTC. Translated, it gives CASSYQTGSSYNEQFF.

The CDR3 spells CASSTHRATEAFF. For the CDR3, the DNA is TGTGCCAGCAGCACACACAGGGCCACTGAAGCTTTCTTT. This chain connects TRBV11-2 to TRBJ1-1, with a weak D call TRBD1 (6 bases). The CDR3 covers 13 residues. Germline-derived CDR1 and CDR2 are SGHAT and FQNNGV. Trimming took off 5 bases at V and 4 bases at J, with 11 bases between the two ends.

The chain joins TRBV2 to TRBJ2-3; TRBD1 is a possible D gene (5 bases). This CDR3 has 14 amino acids. V was cut by 6 bases and J by 0 bases, with 10 bases left in between. Germline values: CDR1 SNHLY, CDR2 FYNNEI. This chain's CDR3 is CASREQVSTDTQYF. CDR3 DNA: TGTGCCAGCAGGGAACAGGTTAGCACAGATACGCAGTATTTT.

This clone has just one count. The V and J genes are TRBV11-3 and TRBJ2-1; 14 bases are a match to TRBD2. The CDR3 runs 20 residues. Germline values: CDR1 SGHNT, CDR2 YENEEA. Germline trimming cut 4 bases from V and 2 bases from J; bases unmatched to any gene: 13. The CDR3 DNA is TGTGCCAGCAGCTCCAAGACTAGCGGGAGGGCCCTAGTTCCCTACAATGAGCAGTTCTTC. Its protein product is CASSSKTSGRALVPYNEQFF.

This chain connects TRBV29-1 to TRBJ2-2; no clear D. Trimming cost V 0 bases and J 4 bases, with 6 bases left between them. Looked up from germline, CDR1 is SQVTM and CDR2 is ANQGSEA. The CDR3 has 13 amino acids. CDR3 amino acids: CSVEERGTGELFF. Here the CDR3 DNA reads TGCAGCGTTGAAGAACGCGGCACCGGGGAGCTGTTTTTT.

The chain recombines TRBV5-1 with TRBJ1-1; D may be TRBD1 (6 bases). Germline assignment: CDR1 SGHRS and CDR2 YFSETQ. Trimming pared 6 bases from V and 11 bases from J, leaving 14 bases between. The CDR3 has 11 residues. CDR3 loop: CASTGAFRAFF. CDR3 nucleotide sequence: TGCGCCAGCACAGGGGCGTTTCGTGCTTTCTTT.

This clone was counted at least ten times. The chain recombines TRBV5-1 with TRBJ2-7; D perhaps matches TRBD1 (6 bases). The CDR3 has 14 amino acids. Trimming took off 4 bases at V and 3 bases at J, with 14 bases between the two ends. Looked up from germline, CDR1 is SGHRS and CDR2 is YFSETQ. The chain's CDR3 is CASSADSISYEQYF. DNA for the CDR3: TGCGCCAGCAGCGCGGACAGTATCAGCTACGAGCAGTACTTC.

V and J are TRBV18 and TRBJ1-1; 10 bases fit TRBD1. Losses at the gene ends were 4 bases for V and 0 bases for J; bases not matched to a gene: 20. The CDR3 contains 21 residues. Germline values: CDR1 KGHSH, CDR2 LQKENI. The CDR3 region is CASSLLPTGGAGTQMNTEAFF. DNA for the CDR3: TGTGCCAGCTCACTACTCCCGACAGGGGGCGCGGGGACCCAAATGAACACTGAAGCTTTCTTT. The variable domain in full, with the rest retrieved from reference TRBV18 and TRBJ1-1, is NAGVMQNPRHLVRRRGQEARLRCSPMKGHSHVYWYRQLPEEGLKFMVYLQKENIIDESGMPKERFSAEFPKEGPSILRIQQVVRGDSAAYFCASSLLPTGGAGTQMNTEAFFGQGTRLTVV.

This chain joins TRBV7-2 and TRBJ1-6, with TRBD1 as a possible D gene (5 bases). Germline V gene lookup returns CDR1 SGHTA and CDR2 FQGNSA. Trimming removed 6 bases at V and 14 bases at J, with 20 bases between. CDR3 length equals 14 residues. In DNA, the CDR3 is TGTGCCAGCAGTAACAGGTCCCCTGGGGGGGCCCTCCACTTT. Residues: CASSNRSPGGALHF.

The genes are TRBV2 and TRBJ2-2, with 9 positions matching TRBD2. The CDR3 totals 16 residues. Losses at the gene ends were 2 bases for V and 7 bases for J; bases not matched to a gene: 8. CDR1 is SNHLY, CDR2 FYNNEI, per germline. The CDR3, as DNA: TGTGCCAGCAGTGAAACCCTAGCGGGGTTTCTCGGGGAGCTGTTTTTT. Its translation is CASSETLAGFLGELFF.

The rearrangement joins TRBV14 to TRBJ1-1; 7 positions match TRBD1. J lost 4 bases, V lost 3 bases, and 5 bases had no gene match. The CDR3 runs to 14 residues. CDR1 is SGHDN and CDR2 is FVKESK in the germline V gene. This CDR3 reads CASSQKQGPTEAFF. The CDR3 coding sequence is TGTGCCAGCAGCCAGAAACAGGGGCCCACTGAAGCTTTCTTT.